This T cell receptor (beta chain) originates from a study of long-term antiretroviral therapy in people with HIV. Study-level findings and limits: The ART regimens used between 2004 and 2017 may be less effective than current ones. Post-ART diversity increased but stayed below transplant donor controls.

This CDR3 has 14 amino acids. V was cut by 6 bases and J by 6 bases, with 18 bases left in between. Germline values: CDR1 MNHNS, CDR2 SASEGT. Points on this clone: The antigen is unknown.

The libraries were made with immunoSEQ v3.0 at survey level. TCRdb's table, derived via immunoSEQ multiplex PCR, lists solely in-frame clones and lacks some. The repertoire consists of more than 35,000 clones, with 90% to 95% occurring once and the leading ten covering around 3%. The V gene is TRBV6-1, the J gene TRBJ2-7; TRBD1 is a possible D gene (6 bases). The clonotype was recovered from a woman in her fifties or sixties with HIV. The specimen was unsorted PBMCs, collected 3.7 years after starting antiretroviral therapy. The CDR3 sequence is CASSPQSWGLEQYF. The DNA for the CDR3 is TGTGCCAGCAGCCCCCAGTCGTGGGGGCTCGAGCAGTACTTC.